This T cell receptor beta chain was found in a study of blood T cell repertoires in COVID-19. The study assigned cohorts using participant-reported clinical history. Germline V gene sequence: CDR1 SQVTM, CDR2 ANQGSEA. The trim removed 2 bases at V and 5 bases at J, leaving 5 bases unmatched. The CDR3 is 14 amino acids. TCRdb keeps only in-frame clones here, not all; method: immunoSEQ multiplex PCR. There are approximately 250,000 clones in the sample; around 90% occur only once, and over 3.5% lies in the top ten. The chain employs TRBV29-1 and TRBJ2-1, with TRBD2 matching over 8 bases. The sequence came from a woman aged 30 to 39 with acute COVID-19. The specimen sequenced was PBMCs or T cells enriched from blood (not recorded which). DNA of the CDR3: TGCAGCGTTGAAAAGCGGGGGATAAACAATGAGCAGTTCTTC. It specifies CSVEKRGINNEQFF.